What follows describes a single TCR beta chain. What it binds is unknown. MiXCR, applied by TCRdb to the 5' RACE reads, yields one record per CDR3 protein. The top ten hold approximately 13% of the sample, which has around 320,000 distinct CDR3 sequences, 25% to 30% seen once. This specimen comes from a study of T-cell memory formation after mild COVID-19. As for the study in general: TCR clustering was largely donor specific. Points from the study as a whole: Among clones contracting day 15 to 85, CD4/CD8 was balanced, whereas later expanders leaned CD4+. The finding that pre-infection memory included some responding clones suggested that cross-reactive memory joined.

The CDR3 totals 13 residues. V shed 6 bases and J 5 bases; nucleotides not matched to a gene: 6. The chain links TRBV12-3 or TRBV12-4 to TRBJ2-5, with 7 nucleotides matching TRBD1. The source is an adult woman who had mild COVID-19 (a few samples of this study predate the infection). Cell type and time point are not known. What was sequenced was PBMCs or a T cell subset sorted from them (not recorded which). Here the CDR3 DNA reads TGTGCCAGCAGACCGACAGGGTTGGAGACCCAGTACTTC. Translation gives CASRPTGLETQYF.